This entry lists 8 T cell receptor beta chains sequenced from one sample in a study of CXCR3-negative and CXCR3-positive naive CD8 T cells. Preparation of TRB cDNA libraries relied on 5' RACE carrying UMI labels. TCRdb derives one entry per CDR3 protein from the 5' RACE reads, leaving out DNA. The repertoire shows 75,000 to 90,000 distinct CDR3 sequences; the top ten hold approximately 0.6%. Study observations and caveats: TRB CDR3s of CXCR3-positive naive cells were more hydrophobic than those of CXCR3-negative naive cells.

Antigens for these TCRs are unknown. Material for sequencing was naive CXCR3+ CD8+ T cells from blood. Regarding subset: CD45RO-CCR7+CD27+CD95- naive CD8+ T cells expressing CXCR3 (TNR3+). Receptors originate from a human donor in good health. Some clones in this sample may be carry-over from other donors' samples.

V gene TRBV29-1 combines with J gene TRBJ2-2; without DNA, the TCRdb call of TRBD2 cannot be checked. CDR1 SQVTM and CDR2 ANQGSEA come from the germline V gene. The CDR3 is 17 amino acids. This CDR3 reads CSAEVTGTSGRLGELFF.

The V and J genes are TRBV3-1 and TRBJ2-1; TCRdb gives TRBD1 as the D gene, but with no DNA this cannot be confirmed. CDR1 LGHDT and CDR2 YNNKEL come from the germline V gene (reference sequence). The CDR3 spans 11 residues. The CDR3 region is CAIGTTNEQFF.

V is TRBV5-1 and J is TRBJ2-1. Germline assignment: CDR1 SGHRS and CDR2 YFSETQ. CDR3 length: 16 residues. The CDR3 protein is CASNLVSYASDNEQFF. Together with reference TRBV5-1 and TRBJ2-1, the CDR3 gives the full variable domain: KAGVTQTPRYLIKTRGQQVTLSCSPISGHRSVSWYQQTPGQGLQFLFEYFSETQRNKGNFPGRFSGRQFSNSRSEMNVSTLELGDSALYLCASNLVSYASDNEQFFGPGTRLTVL.

V usage is TRBV29-1 and J usage is TRBJ1-1; TCRdb proposes TRBD1, but this gene call is untestable without DNA. This CDR3 has 15 amino acids. The germline CDR1 and CDR2 sequences are SQVTM and ANQGSEA. CDR3: CSVEGQGQVGTEAFF.

The genes are TRBV3-1 and TRBJ1-4. CDR1 is LGHDT, CDR2 YNNKEL, per germline (reference sequence). CDR3 length: 15 residues. CDR3 amino acids: CASSPTGTQLEKLFF.

The chain employs TRBV10-2 and TRBJ1-6; TCRdb's D gene call, TRBD1, goes unchecked for lack of DNA. Germline values: CDR1 WSHSY, CDR2 SAAADI. The CDR3 covers 14 residues. This chain's CDR3 is CASSDLDRGSPLHF.

This sequence joins TRBV28 and TRBJ2-3; with no DNA, the TCRdb D assignment of TRBD1 cannot be verified. The CDR3 covers 15 residues. Germline V gives CDR1 MDHEN, CDR2 SYDVKM. The chain's CDR3 is CASSLYGGDTDTQYF.

The rearrangement uses TRBV11-2 and TRBJ2-7; TCRdb's D gene call, TRBD1, goes unchecked for lack of DNA. The germline V gene encodes CDR1 SGHAT and CDR2 FQNNGV. This CDR3 is 19 amino acids long. This CDR3 reads CASSLVAPREAGPSYEQYF.